This T cell receptor (beta chain) originates from a study of immune evolution from preneoplasia to lung adenocarcinoma. For the study at large: HLA loss of heterozygosity: 7% AIS, less than 18% MIA, about 35% ADC, none AAH. Findings of the study overall: Highest clonality occurred in KRAS-mutant, not EGFR-mutant or double wild-type, nodules. Later-stage lesions appeared to have more T cells, more diversity, less clonality.

Germline V CDR1 and CDR2: LGHNA, YNFKEQ. V was cut by 1 base and J by 4 bases, with 5 bases left in between. The CDR3 sequence is 13 residues long. To note about this clone: Its antigen is unidentified.

Assay: immunoSEQ multiplex PCR; the TCRdb copy retains only in-frame clones and omits some. The repertoire consists of around 5,000 clones, with around 88% occurring once and the leading ten covering 8.2%. The origin of this receptor is a person aged 70 to 85 with lung adenocarcinoma. The V and J genes are TRBV4-2 and TRBJ1-5; no clear D gene. Sample: FFPE lung adenocarcinoma in situ tissue. The CDR3, as DNA: TGTGCCAGCAGCCAAGCCCGAAATCAGCCCCAGCATTTT. Its protein product is CASSQARNQPQHF.